This T cell receptor beta chain comes out of a study of circulating and synovial CD4+ cells in juvenile arthritis. On this clone: Its matching antigen is unknown.

The V gene's germline CDR1 is SGHDT and CDR2 YYEEEE. CDR3 length: 14 amino acids. Trimming shortened V by 3 bases and J by 0 bases, and 7 bases separated the two germline ends. The assay was immunoSEQ multiplex PCR, and TCRdb's table has in-frame clones only and misses some. The data hold 30,000 to 35,000 clones, with around 95% observed a single time. The study's findings and limits: These blood cells shared more CDR3 sequences with synovium than bulk blood. Vbeta family usage analysis did not detect the pathogenic-like versus bulk difference. Bulk blood CD4 repertoires were more diverse than these. T cell genome counts differed by at least an order of magnitude between CPL and CD4 samples.

Source material: CD4+ T cells from blood. The TCR was taken from a human donor with juvenile idiopathic arthritis. This rearrangement joins TRBV5-6 to TRBJ2-1; unclear D gene. CDR3 in DNA: TGTGCCAGCAGCTCCCTCCCCTCCTACAATGAGCAGTTCTTC. As protein: CASSSLPSYNEQFF.